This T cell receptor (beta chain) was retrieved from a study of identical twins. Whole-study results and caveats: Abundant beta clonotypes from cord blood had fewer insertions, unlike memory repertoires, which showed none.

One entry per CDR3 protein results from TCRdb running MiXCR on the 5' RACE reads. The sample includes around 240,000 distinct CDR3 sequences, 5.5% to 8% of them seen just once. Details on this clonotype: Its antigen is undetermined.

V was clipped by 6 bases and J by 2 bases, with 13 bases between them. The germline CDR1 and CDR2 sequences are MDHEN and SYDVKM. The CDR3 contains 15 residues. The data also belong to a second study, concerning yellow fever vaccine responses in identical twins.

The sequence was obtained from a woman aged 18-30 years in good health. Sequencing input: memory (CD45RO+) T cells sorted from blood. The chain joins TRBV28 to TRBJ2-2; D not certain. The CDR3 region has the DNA TGTGCCAGCAGCCTTGGAACTCTTAACACCGGGGAGCTGTTTTTT. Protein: CASSLGTLNTGELFF. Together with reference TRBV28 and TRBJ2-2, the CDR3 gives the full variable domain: DVKVTQSSRYLVKRTGEKVFLECVQDMDHENMFWYRQDPGLGLRLIYFSYDVKMKEKGDIPEGYSVSREKKERFSLILESASTNQTSMYLCASSLGTLNTGELFFGEGSRLTVL.